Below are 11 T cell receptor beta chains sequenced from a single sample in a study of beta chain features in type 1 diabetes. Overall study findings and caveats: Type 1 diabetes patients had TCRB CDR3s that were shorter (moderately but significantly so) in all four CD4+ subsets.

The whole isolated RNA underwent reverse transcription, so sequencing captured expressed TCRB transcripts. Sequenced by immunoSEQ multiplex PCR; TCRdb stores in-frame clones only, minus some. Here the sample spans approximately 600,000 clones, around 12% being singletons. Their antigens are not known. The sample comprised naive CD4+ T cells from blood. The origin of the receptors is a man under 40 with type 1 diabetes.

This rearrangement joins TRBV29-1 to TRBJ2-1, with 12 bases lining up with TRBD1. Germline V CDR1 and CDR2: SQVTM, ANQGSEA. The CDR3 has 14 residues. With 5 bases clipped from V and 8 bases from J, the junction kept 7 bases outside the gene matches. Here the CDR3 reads CSVSSGTGGHEQFF. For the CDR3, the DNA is TGCAGCGTTTCTTCCGGGACAGGGGGCCATGAGCAGTTCTTC.

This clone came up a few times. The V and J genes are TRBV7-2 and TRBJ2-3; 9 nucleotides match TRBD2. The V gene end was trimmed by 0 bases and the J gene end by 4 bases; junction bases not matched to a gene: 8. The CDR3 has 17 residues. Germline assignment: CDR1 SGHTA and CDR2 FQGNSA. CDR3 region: CASSLAPSGGSADTQYF. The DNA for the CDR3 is TGTGCCAGCAGCTTAGCGCCGAGCGGGGGGTCCGCAGATACGCAGTATTTT.

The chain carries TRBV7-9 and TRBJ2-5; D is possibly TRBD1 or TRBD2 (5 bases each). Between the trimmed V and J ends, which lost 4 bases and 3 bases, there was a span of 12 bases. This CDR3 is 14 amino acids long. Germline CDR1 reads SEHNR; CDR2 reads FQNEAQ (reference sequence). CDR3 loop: CASSWGRGEETQYF. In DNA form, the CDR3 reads TGTGCCAGCAGCTGGGGCCGGGGAGAAGAGACCCAGTACTTC. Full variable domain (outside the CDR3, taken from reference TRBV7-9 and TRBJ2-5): DTGVSQNPRHKITKRGQNVTFRCDPISEHNRLYWYRQTLGQGPEFLTYFQNEAQLEKSRLLSDRFSAERPKGSFSTLEIQRTEQGDSAMYLCASSWGRGEETQYFGPGTRLLVL.

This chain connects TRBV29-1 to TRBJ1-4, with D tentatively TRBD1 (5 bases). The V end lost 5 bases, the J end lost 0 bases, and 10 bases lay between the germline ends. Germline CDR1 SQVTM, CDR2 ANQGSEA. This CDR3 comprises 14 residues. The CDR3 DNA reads TGCAGCGTTCTGACGACAGCAACTAATGAAAAACTGTTTTTT. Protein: CSVLTTATNEKLFF.

This CDR3 is CASSSQRHTGELFF. CDR3 nucleotides: TGTGCCAGTAGTAGTCAGCGACACACCGGGGAGCTGTTTTTT. This chain uses TRBV19 with TRBJ2-2; D not certain. V lost 4 bases, J lost 3 bases, and 9 bases lay in between. Germline CDR1 is LNHDA and CDR2 is SQIVND (reference sequence). The CDR3 loop spans 14 amino acids.

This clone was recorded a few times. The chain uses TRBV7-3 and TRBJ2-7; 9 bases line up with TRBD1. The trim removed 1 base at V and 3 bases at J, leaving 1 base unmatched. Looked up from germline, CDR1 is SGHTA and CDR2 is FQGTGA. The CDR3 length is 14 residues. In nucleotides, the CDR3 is TGTGCCAGCAGCTTAATGGGACAGGGCTACGAGCAGTACTTC. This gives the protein CASSLMGQGYEQYF.

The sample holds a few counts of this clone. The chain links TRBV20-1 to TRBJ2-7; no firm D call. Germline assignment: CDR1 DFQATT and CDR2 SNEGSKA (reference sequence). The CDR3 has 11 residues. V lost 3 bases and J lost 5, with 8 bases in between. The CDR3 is CSASNGHEQYF. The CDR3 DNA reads TGCAGTGCTAGTAATGGTCACGAGCAGTACTTC.

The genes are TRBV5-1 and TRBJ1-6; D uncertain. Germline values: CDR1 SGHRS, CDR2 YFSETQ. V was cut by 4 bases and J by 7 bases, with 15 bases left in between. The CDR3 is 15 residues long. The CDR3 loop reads CASSRAVGLNSPLHF. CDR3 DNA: TGCGCCAGCAGCCGGGCGGTCGGGCTGAATTCACCCCTCCACTTT.

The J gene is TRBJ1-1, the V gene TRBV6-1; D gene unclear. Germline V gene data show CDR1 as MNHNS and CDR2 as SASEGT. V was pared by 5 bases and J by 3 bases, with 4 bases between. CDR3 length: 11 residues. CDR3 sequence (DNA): TGTGCCAGCAGTTACGACACTGAAGCTTTCTTT. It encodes CASSYDTEAFF.

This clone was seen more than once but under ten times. The CDR3 DNA reads as TGTGCCAGCTCACCTGAAAACACGGGGTACAATGAGCAGTTCTTC. Its translation is CASSPENTGYNEQFF. V is TRBV18 and J is TRBJ2-1; TRBD2 might be the D (5 bases). V was shortened by 3 bases and J by 4 bases, with 13 bases between the two germline ends. The CDR3 spans 15 residues. Germline lookup yields CDR1 KGHSH and CDR2 LQKENI.

The CDR3 DNA follows: TGTGCCAGCAACGCACCGGGACAGGGACACTACGAGCAGTACTTC. Translation gives CASNAPGQGHYEQYF. The V gene is TRBV9, the J gene TRBJ2-7, with 9 bases matching TRBD1. The length of the CDR3 is 15 residues. V was clipped by 6 bases and J by 3 bases; unmatched bases: 10. The germline V gene has CDR1 SGDLS and CDR2 YYNGEE. The variable domain in full, with the rest retrieved from reference TRBV9 and TRBJ2-7, is DSGVTQTPKHLITATGQRVTLRCSPRSGDLSVYWYQQSLDQGLQFLIQYYNGEERAKGNILERFSAQQFPDLHSELNLSSLELGDSALYFCASNAPGQGHYEQYFGPGTRLTVT.